These 28 T cell receptor beta chains were all obtained from the same sample, sequenced in a study of T cells after yellow fever vaccination. TCRdb passed the 5' RACE reads through MiXCR, listing each CDR3 protein once. The data show hundreds of thousands of distinct CDR3 sequences, with 8.5% to 10% seen just once and about 3% held by the top ten. The source material was CD4+ T cells sorted from PBMCs, sampled 5 days after the yellow fever booster vaccination. These receptor sequences come from a young man who received the YFV17D yellow fever vaccine.

This clonotype has just one count. The rearrangement links TRBV2 to TRBJ2-7; tentatively, D is TRBD1 (7 bases). The V and J ends lost 6 bases and 5 bases respectively, with 17 bases between them. The CDR3 has 14 residues. In germline, CDR1 is SNHLY, CDR2 FYNNEI. Written as DNA, the CDR3 is TGTGCCAGCAGGAATCGACAGGGAGGAAACGAGCAGTACTTC. Translated: CASRNRQGGNEQYF.

This clonotype was observed a handful of times. V gene TRBV5-6 combines with J gene TRBJ1-1; 7 nucleotides agree with TRBD1. This CDR3 has 13 residues. The germline CDR1 and CDR2 sequences are SGHDT and YYEEEE. With V trimmed by 4 bases and J by 4 bases, 4 bases remained unmatched. CDR3: CASSAQGGTEAFF. The CDR3 region has the DNA TGTGCCAGCAGCGCCCAGGGGGGCACTGAAGCTTTCTTT.

This clonotype was counted only a few times. V is TRBV3-1 and J is TRBJ1-2, with D possibly matching TRBD1 (5 bases). V was clipped by 4 bases and J by 8 bases, with 11 bases between them. The CDR3 is 12 residues long. Germline V gene lookup returns CDR1 LGHDT and CDR2 YNNKEL (reference sequence). The CDR3 region has the DNA TGTGCCAGCAGCCCCACCGACAGAGGCTACACCTTC. It codes for CASSPTDRGYTF.

This clonotype showed up many times. The V and J genes are TRBV5-5 and TRBJ1-5; weak D call: TRBD1 (6 bases). V was shortened by 2 bases and J by 0 bases, with 12 bases between the two germline ends. CDR1 and CDR2 from the germline V gene are SGHKS and YYEKEE (reference sequence). The CDR3 contains 16 residues. CDR3 region: CASSLQGGGSNQPQHF. For the CDR3, the DNA is TGTGCCAGCAGCTTACAGGGTGGGGGTAGCAATCAGCCCCAGCATTTT.

This chain uses TRBV4-2 with TRBJ2-5; 11 positions match TRBD2. From germline, CDR1 is LGHNA and CDR2 YNFKEQ. Unmatched junction bases numbered 4, after V lost 8 bases and J lost 2 bases. The CDR3 runs to 14 residues. The CDR3 protein is CASRLAGGQETQYF. The CDR3 DNA follows: TGTGCCAGCCGGCTAGCGGGGGGACAAGAGACCCAGTACTTC.

This clonotype has ten or more counts. DNA for the CDR3: TGTGCCAGCAGCTCGGACAGTTTCACTGAAGCTTTCTTT. It yields the protein CASSSDSFTEAFF. The genes are TRBV5-5 and TRBJ1-1; a possible D gene is TRBD1 (6 bases). V was cut by 3 bases and J by 4 bases, with 10 bases left in between. Germline values: CDR1 SGHKS, CDR2 YYEKEE (reference sequence). This CDR3 contains 13 residues.

This clonotype was observed many times. The chain links TRBV2 to TRBJ2-3; D is undetermined. V lost 8 bases, J lost 3 bases, and 12 bases lay in between. This CDR3 has 13 residues. CDR1 is SNHLY and CDR2 is FYNNEI in the germline V gene. DNA of the CDR3: TGTGCCAGCCTTGAAAGACGGACAGATACGCAGTATTTT. It yields the protein CASLERRTDTQYF. The variable domain in full, with the rest retrieved from reference TRBV2 and TRBJ2-3, is EPEVTQTPSHQVTQMGQEVILRCVPISNHLYFYWYRQILGQKVEFLVSFYNNEISEKSEIFDDQFSVERPDGSNFTLKIRSTKLEDSAMYFCASLERRTDTQYFGPGTRLTVL.

The chain employs TRBV7-9 and TRBJ2-5, with a weak D call TRBD2 (7 bases). The V and J ends lost 5 bases and 1 base respectively, with 14 bases between them. The germline V gene encodes CDR1 SEHNR and CDR2 FQNEAQ (reference sequence). The CDR3 is made up of 15 amino acids. CDR3 sequence reads: CASSPRGGGQETQYF. In nucleotides, the CDR3 is TGTGCCAGCAGCCCAAGAGGGGGGGGCCAAGAGACCCAGTACTTC.

The rearrangement uses TRBV20-1 and TRBJ2-5; 7 bases fit TRBD2. Unmatched junction bases numbered 4, after V lost 1 base and J lost 5 bases. Germline V lookup: CDR1 DFQATT, CDR2 SNEGSKA (reference sequence). This CDR3 contains 13 residues. This chain's CDR3 is CSARAGEGETQYF. CDR3 in DNA: TGCAGTGCTAGAGCGGGGGAGGGGGAGACCCAGTACTTC.

This clonotype was seen more than once but under ten times. V and J are TRBV6-2 or TRBV6-3 and TRBJ1-2; D may be TRBD1 (5 bases). The V gene lost 10 bases and the J gene lost 6 bases, with 15 bases spanning the gap. Per the germline V gene, CDR1 is MNHEY and CDR2 is SVGEGT. This CDR3 is built from 12 residues. The CDR3 is CATYLVRDGYTF. The CDR3 DNA reads as TGTGCCACCTACTTGGTCAGGGATGGCTACACCTTC.

This clonotype appeared a few times. This chain uses TRBV7-9 with TRBJ2-1; D not resolved. CDR3 length: 14 residues. Germline V gene lookup returns CDR1 SEHNR and CDR2 FQNEAQ (reference sequence). V lost 5 bases and J 4 bases, leaving 12 bases between the germline ends. This CDR3 reads CASSPWTSYNEQFF. Here the CDR3 DNA reads TGTGCCAGCAGCCCCTGGACCTCGTACAATGAGCAGTTCTTC.

This chain joins TRBV7-2 and TRBJ1-2, with D possibly being TRBD1 (5 bases). This CDR3 spans 13 amino acids. The V gene lost 2 bases and the J gene lost 9 bases, with 13 bases spanning the gap. The germline V gene has CDR1 SGHTA and CDR2 FQGNSA. CDR3 DNA sequence: TGTGCCAGCAGCTTACTGCAGGGTAGGAGCTACACCTTC. Its protein is CASSLLQGRSYTF.

The V gene is TRBV15, the J gene TRBJ2-3; tentative D call: TRBD1 (5 bases). Trimming stripped 3 bases from V and 0 bases from J, with 10 bases between. CDR3 length: 15 residues. The germline V gene encodes CDR1 LNHNV and CDR2 YYDKDF (reference sequence). The CDR3 spells CATSRQGTSTDTQYF. Written as DNA, the CDR3 is TGTGCCACCAGCAGGCAGGGTACCAGCACAGATACGCAGTATTTT.

The J gene is TRBJ1-6, the V gene TRBV6-1; 7 bases agree with TRBD1. Germline CDR1 is MNHNS and CDR2 is SASEGT. Trimming removed 1 base from V and 9 bases from J; junction bases left unmatched: 6. The CDR3 loop spans 15 amino acids. The CDR3 nucleotides are TGTGCCAGCAGTGAAGAGGCAGGGGGGATTTCACCCCTCCACTTT. Translation: CASSEEAGGISPLHF.

CDR3 sequence reads: CSASLQSSGNTIYF. Here the CDR3 DNA reads TGCAGTGCTAGTCTACAGAGCTCTGGAAACACCATATATTTT. The chain recombines TRBV20-1 with TRBJ1-3; D is undetermined. CDR3 length equals 14 residues. Trimming stripped 3 bases from V and 0 bases from J, with 9 bases between. Looked up from germline, CDR1 is DFQATT and CDR2 is SNEGSKA (reference sequence).

Only a few counts were recorded for this clonotype. The chain uses TRBV7-3 and TRBJ1-1, with D tentatively TRBD1 (6 bases). Germline CDR1 SGHTA, CDR2 FQGTGA. The CDR3 has 14 residues. V gave up 5 bases and J gave up 5 bases, with 15 bases separating them. CDR3 loop: CASSPTGRGTEAFF. The CDR3 DNA sequence: TGTGCCAGCAGCCCCACAGGGAGGGGGACTGAAGCTTTCTTT.

This clonotype showed up just a few times. The chain couples TRBV7-3 to TRBJ2-7; D is undetermined. V lost 11 bases and J 2 bases, leaving 4 bases between the germline ends. The CDR3 covers 9 residues. The germline CDR1 and CDR2 sequences are SGHTA and FQGTGA. The CDR3 region is CAVAYEQYV. DNA of the CDR3: TGTGCCGTTGCCTACGAGCAGTACGTC.

This clonotype came up many times. The CDR3 here is CASSETYEQYV. In nucleotides, the CDR3 is TGTGCCAGCAGTGAGACCTACGAGCAGTACGTC. The rearrangement joins TRBV6-1 to TRBJ2-7; D unresolved. The germline V gene has CDR1 MNHNS and CDR2 SASEGT. Trimming took 3 bases from V and 2 from J, leaving 2 bases between them. The CDR3 extends over 11 amino acids.

The chain links TRBV15 to TRBJ1-2; D gene ambiguous. The CDR3 is 12 residues long. V was trimmed by 1 base and J by 11 bases, leaving 11 bases between them. CDR1 and CDR2 from the germline V gene are LNHNV and YYDKDF (reference sequence). CDR3 region: CATSRGAFLYTF. The CDR3 DNA sequence: TGTGCCACCAGCAGAGGAGCGTTCCTATACACCTTC.

This clonotype was picked up a small number of times. This sequence joins TRBV20-1 and TRBJ2-5; D may be TRBD1 or TRBD2 (5 bases each). Deletions cut 6 bases from V and 9 bases from J, with 14 bases between. Germline values: CDR1 DFQATT, CDR2 SNEGSKA (reference sequence). CDR3 size: 11 residues. CDR3 region: CSAKEGKSQYF. The CDR3 nucleotides read TGCAGTGCCAAAGAGGGGAAGTCCCAGTACTTC.

This clonotype occurred many times. V usage is TRBV19 and J usage is TRBJ2-3; D is uncertain. The CDR3 runs to 13 residues. CDR1 is LNHDA, CDR2 SQIVND, per germline (reference sequence). V lost 4 bases, J lost 2 bases, and 7 bases lay in between. CDR3: CASSTTFTDTQYF. The CDR3 DNA is TGTGCCAGTAGTACTACGTTCACAGATACGCAGTATTTT.

This clonotype has a handful of counts. The chain employs TRBV27 and TRBJ1-2; perhaps TRBD1 as D (5 bases). The CDR3 is 15 residues long. The germline V gene has CDR1 MNHEY and CDR2 SMNVEV (reference sequence). With 1 base removed from V and 2 bases from J, the gap between germline ends came to 11 bases. In DNA form, the CDR3 reads TGTGCCAGCAGTTTATTGGGACCTCGGAACTATGGCTACACCTTC. This encodes CASSLLGPRNYGYTF.

This clonotype has only a few counts. The rearrangement uses TRBV20-1 and TRBJ2-5, with D uncertain. There are 13 residues in the CDR3. With 0 bases removed from V and 5 bases from J, the gap between germline ends came to 10 bases. Germline V gene lookup returns CDR1 DFQATT and CDR2 SNEGSKA (reference sequence). This CDR3 reads CSAREGSRETQYF. The CDR3, as DNA: TGCAGTGCTAGAGAAGGTAGCCGGGAGACCCAGTACTTC.

V usage is TRBV5-1 and J usage is TRBJ2-4; 7 bases match TRBD1. This CDR3 comprises 12 residues. Unmatched junction bases numbered 2, after V lost 4 bases and J lost 7 bases. Germline V gives CDR1 SGHRS, CDR2 YFSETQ. CDR3 DNA sequence: TGCGCCAGCAGCCTGGGACAGAACATTCAGTACTTC. Translated, it gives CASSLGQNIQYF.

This clonotype was recorded at least ten times. The chain links TRBV6-6 to TRBJ2-6, with a weak D call TRBD1 (6 bases). CDR3 length equals 20 residues. Trimming pared 4 bases from V and 1 base from J, leaving 23 bases between. Germline lookup yields CDR1 MNHNY and CDR2 SVGAGI (reference sequence). CDR3: CASSFPRAGVTQSGANVLTF. CDR3 DNA sequence: TGTGCCAGCAGTTTTCCGAGGGCAGGGGTCACCCAATCTGGGGCCAACGTCCTGACTTTC.

This clonotype showed up just a few times. This chain uses TRBV5-5 with TRBJ2-1; 13 bases are shared with TRBD2. The V gene's germline CDR1 is SGHKS and CDR2 YYEKEE (reference sequence). CDR3 length: 15 amino acids. J lost 7 bases, V lost 4 bases, and 5 bases had no gene match. In nucleotides, the CDR3 is TGTGCCAGCAGCCTCGGGGGACTAGCGGGGAATGAGCAGTTCTTC. Its protein is CASSLGGLAGNEQFF.

The J gene is TRBJ1-2, the V gene TRBV6-2 or TRBV6-3, with TRBD1 matching 8 bases. The trim removed 2 bases at V and 4 bases at J, leaving 0 bases unmatched. The CDR3 sequence is 13 residues long. Germline V gives CDR1 MNHEY, CDR2 SVGEGT. In nucleotides, the CDR3 is TGTGCCAGCAGTTACGACAGGGGCTATGGCTACACCTTC. This encodes CASSYDRGYGYTF.

There are a few counts of this clonotype. The V and J genes are TRBV5-1 and TRBJ2-5, with D uncertain. V dropped 5 bases and J dropped 0 bases, with 11 bases sitting between them. CDR3 length equals 14 residues. CDR1 is SGHRS, CDR2 YFSETQ, per germline. The chain's CDR3 is CASRGSGYQETQYF. For the CDR3, the DNA is TGCGCCAGCAGGGGGTCAGGATACCAAGAGACCCAGTACTTC.